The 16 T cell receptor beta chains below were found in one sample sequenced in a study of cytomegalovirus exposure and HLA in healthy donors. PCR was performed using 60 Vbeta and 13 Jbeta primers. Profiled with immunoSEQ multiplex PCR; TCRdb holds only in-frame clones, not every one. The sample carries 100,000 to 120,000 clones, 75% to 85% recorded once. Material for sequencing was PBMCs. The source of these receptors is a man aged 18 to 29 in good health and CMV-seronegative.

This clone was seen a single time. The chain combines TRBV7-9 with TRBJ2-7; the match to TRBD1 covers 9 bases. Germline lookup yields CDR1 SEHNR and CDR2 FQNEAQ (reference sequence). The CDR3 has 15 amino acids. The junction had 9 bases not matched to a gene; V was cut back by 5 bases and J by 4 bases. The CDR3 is CASSTRWDRDYEQYF. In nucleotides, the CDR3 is TGTGCCAGCAGCACCCGGTGGGACAGGGATTACGAGCAGTACTTC.

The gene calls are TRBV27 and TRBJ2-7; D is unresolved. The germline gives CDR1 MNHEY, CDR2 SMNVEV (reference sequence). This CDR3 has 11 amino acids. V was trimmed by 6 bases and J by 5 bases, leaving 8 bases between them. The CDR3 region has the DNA TGTGCCAGCAGGCAACAAAACGAGCAGTACTTC. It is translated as CASRQQNEQYF.

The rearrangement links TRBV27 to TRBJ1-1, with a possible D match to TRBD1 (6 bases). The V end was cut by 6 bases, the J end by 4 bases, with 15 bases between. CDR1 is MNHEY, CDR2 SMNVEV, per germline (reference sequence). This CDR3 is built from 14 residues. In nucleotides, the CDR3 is TGTGCCAGCAGAGACATAGGGGGGGGCACTGAAGCTTTCTTT. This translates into CASRDIGGGTEAFF.

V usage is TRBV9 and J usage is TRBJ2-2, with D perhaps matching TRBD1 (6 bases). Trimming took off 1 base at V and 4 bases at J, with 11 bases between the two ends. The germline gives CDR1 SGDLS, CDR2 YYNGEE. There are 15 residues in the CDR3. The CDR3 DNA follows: TGTGCCAGCAGCGTAAAACAGGGAACCACCGGGGAGCTGTTTTTT. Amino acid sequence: CASSVKQGTTGELFF.

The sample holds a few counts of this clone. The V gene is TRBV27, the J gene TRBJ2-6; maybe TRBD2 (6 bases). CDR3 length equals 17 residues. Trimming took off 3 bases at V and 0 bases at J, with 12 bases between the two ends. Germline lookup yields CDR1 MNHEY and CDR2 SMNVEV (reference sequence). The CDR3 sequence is CASSLEGWSSGANVLTF. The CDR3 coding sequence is TGTGCCAGCAGTTTGGAGGGATGGAGCTCTGGGGCCAACGTCCTGACTTTC.

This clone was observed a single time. CDR3 amino acids: CASSLWAGRPQETQYF. CDR3 DNA sequence: TGTGCCAGCAGCCTATGGGCCGGCAGACCACAAGAGACCCAGTACTTC. The chain combines TRBV27 with TRBJ2-5; no clear D. This CDR3 comprises 16 residues. V dropped 6 bases and J dropped 2 bases, with 19 bases sitting between them. The germline V gene has CDR1 MNHEY and CDR2 SMNVEV (reference sequence).

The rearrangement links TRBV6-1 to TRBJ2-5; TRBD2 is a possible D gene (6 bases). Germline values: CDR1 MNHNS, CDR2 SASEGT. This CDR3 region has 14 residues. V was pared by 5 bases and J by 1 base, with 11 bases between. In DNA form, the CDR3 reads TGTGCCAGCAGTCCGGGGGACCCCCAAGAGACCCAGTACTTC. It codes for CASSPGDPQETQYF.

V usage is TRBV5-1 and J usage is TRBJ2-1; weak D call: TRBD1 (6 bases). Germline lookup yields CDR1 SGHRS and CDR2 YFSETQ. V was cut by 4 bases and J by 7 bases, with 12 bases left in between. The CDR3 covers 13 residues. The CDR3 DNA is TGCGCCAGCAGCATAGGGACAACAAATGAGCAGTTCTTC. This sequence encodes CASSIGTTNEQFF.

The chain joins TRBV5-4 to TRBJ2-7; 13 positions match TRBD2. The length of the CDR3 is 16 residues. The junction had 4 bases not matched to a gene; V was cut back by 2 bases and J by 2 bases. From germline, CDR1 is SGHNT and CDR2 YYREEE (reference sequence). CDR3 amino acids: CASSFGGTSGTYEQYF. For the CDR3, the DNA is TGTGCCAGCAGCTTTGGGGGGACTAGCGGGACCTACGAGCAGTACTTC.

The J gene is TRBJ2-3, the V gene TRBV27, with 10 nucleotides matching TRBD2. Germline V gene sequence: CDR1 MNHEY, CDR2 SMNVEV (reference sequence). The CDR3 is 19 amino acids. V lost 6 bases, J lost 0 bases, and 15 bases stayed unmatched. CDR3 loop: CASRNRPSGRGPSTDTQYF. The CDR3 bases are TGTGCCAGCAGAAATAGGCCCAGCGGGAGGGGCCCTAGCACAGATACGCAGTATTTT.

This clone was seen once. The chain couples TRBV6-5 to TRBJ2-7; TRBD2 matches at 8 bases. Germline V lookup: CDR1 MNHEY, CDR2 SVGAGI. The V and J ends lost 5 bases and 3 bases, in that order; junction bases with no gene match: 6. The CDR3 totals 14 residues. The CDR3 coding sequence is TGTGCCAGCAGTCTCGGGACTAGGAGCTACGAGCAGTACTTC. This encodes CASSLGTRSYEQYF.

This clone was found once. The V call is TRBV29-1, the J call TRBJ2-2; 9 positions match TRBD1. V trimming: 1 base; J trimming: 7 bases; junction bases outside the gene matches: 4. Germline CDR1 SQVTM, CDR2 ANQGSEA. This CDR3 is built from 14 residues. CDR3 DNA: TGCAGCGTTGAAGGGACAGGGGCGAGCGGGGAGCTGTTTTTT. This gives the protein CSVEGTGASGELFF.

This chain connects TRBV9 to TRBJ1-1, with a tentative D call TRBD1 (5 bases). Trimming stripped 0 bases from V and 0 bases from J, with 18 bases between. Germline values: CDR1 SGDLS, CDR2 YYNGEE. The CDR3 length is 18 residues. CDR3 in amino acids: CASSVGIGGGSLNTEAFF. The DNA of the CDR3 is TGTGCCAGCAGCGTAGGTATTGGTGGGGGGAGTTTGAACACTGAAGCTTTCTTT.

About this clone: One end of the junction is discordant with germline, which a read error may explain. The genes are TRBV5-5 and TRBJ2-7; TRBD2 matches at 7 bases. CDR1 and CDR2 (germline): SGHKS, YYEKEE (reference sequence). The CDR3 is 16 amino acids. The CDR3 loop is CATSPTMSGGRGEQYF. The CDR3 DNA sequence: TGTGCCACCAGCCCCACTATGAGCGGAGGGAGGGGCGAGCAGTACTTC.

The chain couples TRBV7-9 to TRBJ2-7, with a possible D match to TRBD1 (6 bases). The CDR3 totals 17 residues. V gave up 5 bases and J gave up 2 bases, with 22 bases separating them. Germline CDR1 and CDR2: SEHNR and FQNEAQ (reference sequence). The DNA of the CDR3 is TGTGCCAGCAGCGGCCTGGAGAGAGGGGGAACTACCTACGAGCAGTACTTC. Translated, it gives CASSGLERGGTTYEQYF.

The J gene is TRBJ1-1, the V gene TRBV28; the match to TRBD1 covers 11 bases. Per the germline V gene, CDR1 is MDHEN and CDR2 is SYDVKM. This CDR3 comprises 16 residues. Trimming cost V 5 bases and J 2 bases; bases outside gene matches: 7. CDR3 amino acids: CASSPLGQGVNTEAFF. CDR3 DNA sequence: TGTGCCAGCAGTCCCCTGGGACAGGGGGTCAACACTGAAGCTTTCTTT.